Listed here are 27 T cell receptor beta chains from one sample, sequenced in a study of T cell responses to AZD1222 COVID-19 vaccine. Only in-frame clones appear in the TCRdb table, and some are missing; sequencing was by immunoSEQ multiplex PCR. The table lists fewer than 150,000 clones, 90% to 95% of them singletons. Sample: peripheral blood, taken 28 days after the second AZD1222 dose. Receptor source: an adult who received the AZD1222 COVID-19 vaccine.

The rearrangement uses TRBV6-5 and TRBJ1-2, with D possibly TRBD1 on 5 matching bases. The CDR3 contains 15 residues. Germline CDR1 MNHEY, CDR2 SVGAGI. V lost 0 bases and J lost 4, with 12 bases in between. This CDR3 is CASSYSEQGLYGYTF. CDR3 coding DNA: TGTGCCAGCAGTTACTCGGAGCAGGGTCTCTATGGCTACACCTTC.

The rearrangement joins TRBV7-8 to TRBJ2-7; 7 bases agree with TRBD2. CDR1 is SGHVS, CDR2 FQNEAQ, per germline. The CDR3 spans 15 residues. V lost 1 base and J lost 6; bases outside the gene matches: 9. As DNA, the CDR3 is TGTGCCAGCAGCTTAGGCGGGAGCGCCCTCACCGAGCAGTACTTC. Translated: CASSLGGSALTEQYF.

This chain connects TRBV3-1 (or the pseudogene TRBV3-2) to TRBJ2-7; the match to TRBD2 covers 7 bases. The CDR3 is 15 amino acids. Germline V CDR1 and CDR2: LGHDT, YNNKEL (reference sequence). J lost 0 bases, V lost 8 bases, and 10 bases had no gene match. CDR3 region: CASRRSGGSSYEQYF. The CDR3 DNA sequence: TGTGCCAGCCGTCGGTCGGGGGGAAGCTCCTACGAGCAGTACTTC.

V and J are TRBV30 and TRBJ1-1; D gene uncertain. The CDR3 sequence is 17 residues long. V was cut by 0 bases and J by 4 bases, with 21 bases left in between. Germline loops: CDR1 GTSNPN, CDR2 SVGIG (reference sequence). CDR3 sequence (DNA): TGTGCCTGGAGTGTAAATGAAAGGGAACCTTGGCGCACTGAAGCTTTCTTT. Amino acid sequence: CAWSVNEREPWRTEAFF.

The chain uses TRBV18 and TRBJ1-1; D is unclear. V was pared by 2 bases and J by 1 base, with 11 bases between. Germline CDR1 is KGHSH and CDR2 is LQKENI. This CDR3 is built from 15 residues. The CDR3 sequence: CASSPLAQKNTEAFF. The CDR3 coding sequence is TGTGCCAGCTCACCATTGGCCCAGAAGAACACTGAAGCTTTCTTT. Using reference TRBV18 and TRBJ1-1 for the parts outside the CDR3, the full variable domain is NAGVMQNPRHLVRRRGQEARLRCSPMKGHSHVYWYRQLPEEGLKFMVYLQKENIIDESGMPKERFSAEFPKEGPSILRIQQVVRGDSAAYFCASSPLAQKNTEAFFGQGTRLTVV.

This chain joins TRBV28 and TRBJ2-2; D ambiguous. There are 15 residues in the CDR3. V lost 3 bases and J lost 0, with 8 bases in between. Germline CDR1 reads MDHEN; CDR2 reads SYDVKM. Here the CDR3 reads CASSFRRTNTGELFF. DNA for the CDR3: TGTGCCAGCAGTTTTAGACGGACGAACACCGGGGAGCTGTTTTTT.

V and J are TRBV5-1 and TRBJ2-1; D remains ambiguous. Germline CDR1 SGHRS, CDR2 YFSETQ. The CDR3 extends over 15 amino acids. The V and J ends lost 0 bases and 0 bases respectively, with 7 bases between them. The CDR3 region is CASSLATSSYNEQFF. The CDR3 DNA reads as TGCGCCAGCAGCTTGGCAACGAGCTCCTACAATGAGCAGTTCTTC.

The V and J genes are TRBV4-1 and TRBJ2-2; TRBD1 matches at 7 bases. This CDR3 has 15 residues. Trimming took 1 base from V and 7 from J; bases not matched to a gene: 6. Germline values: CDR1 MGHRA, CDR2 YSYEKL. CDR3 region: CASSQVGQSGGELFF. The CDR3 nucleotides read TGCGCCAGCAGCCAAGTGGGACAGTCGGGCGGGGAGCTGTTTTTT.

The V and J genes are TRBV9 and TRBJ2-1; 8 positions agree with TRBD2. In germline, CDR1 is SGDLS, CDR2 YYNGEE. The CDR3 is 15 residues long. The trim removed 0 bases at V and 5 bases at J, leaving 4 bases unmatched. CDR3 nucleotide sequence: TGTGCCAGCAGCGTAGAGGCGGGGGGAAACAATGAGCAGTTCTTC. Protein product: CASSVEAGGNNEQFF.

The chain uses TRBV18 and TRBJ1-6, with D hard to call. The CDR3 extends over 14 amino acids. The V end was cut by 3 bases, the J end by 7 bases, with 10 bases between. Germline lookup yields CDR1 KGHSH and CDR2 LQKENI. CDR3 sequence reads: CASSPGRPNSPLHF. The CDR3, as DNA: TGTGCCAGCTCACCCGGACGGCCAAATTCACCCCTCCACTTT.

The chain has TRBV6-1 and TRBJ2-1, with a tentative D call TRBD1 (7 bases). The CDR3 extends over 16 amino acids. Germline CDR1 reads MNHNS; CDR2 reads SASEGT. V lost 3 bases and J lost 4, with 16 bases in between. CDR3 coding DNA: TGTGCCAGCAGTGAGTCAGGGGGGTCCCCTTACAATGAGCAGTTCTTC. Translating it yields CASSESGGSPYNEQFF.

This chain joins TRBV10-3 and TRBJ2-1, with TRBD2 matching over 14 bases. The ends lost 6 bases at V and 2 bases at J; junction bases unmatched: 9. This CDR3 has 18 residues. CDR1 and CDR2 from the germline V gene are ENHRY and SYGVKD. CDR3 residues: CAISLGLAGAVTYNEQFF. CDR3 DNA: TGTGCCATCAGCCTGGGACTAGCGGGGGCTGTTACCTACAATGAGCAGTTCTTC.

The chain recombines TRBV20-1 with TRBJ2-3; D not certain. The CDR3 has 11 residues. CDR1 DFQATT and CDR2 SNEGSKA come from the germline V gene (reference sequence). V lost 3 bases and J 6 bases, leaving 7 bases between the germline ends. The CDR3, as DNA: TGCAGTGCTAGCATCCTGGATACGCAGTATTTT. Protein product: CSASILDTQYF.

This chain links TRBV10-3 with TRBJ2-1; TRBD2 matches at 14 bases. The CDR3 sequence is 16 residues long. V shed 0 bases, J shed 11 bases, and the junction held 6 bases outside the gene matches. Germline CDR1 and CDR2: ENHRY and SYGVKD. The CDR3 protein is CAISESGTSGGSQQFF. CDR3 DNA: TGTGCCATCAGTGAGTCCGGGACTAGCGGGGGTTCCCAGCAGTTCTTC.

The chain is built from TRBV12-5 and TRBJ2-1, with D tentatively TRBD1 (6 bases). The germline CDR1 and CDR2 sequences are LGHNT and FRNRAP. V gave up 1 base and J gave up 5 bases, with 9 bases separating them. This CDR3 region has 14 residues. DNA of the CDR3: TGTGCTAGTGGTTTGGCCCGGACAGACAATGAGCAGTTCTTC. As protein: CASGLARTDNEQFF. Together with reference TRBV12-5 and TRBJ2-1, the CDR3 gives the full variable domain: DARVTQTPRHKVTEMGQEVTMRCQPILGHNTVFWYRQTMMQGLELLAYFRNRAPLDDSGMPKDRFSAEMPDATLATLKIQPSEPRDSAVYFCASGLARTDNEQFFGPGTRLTVL.

This chain uses TRBV20-1 with TRBJ2-1; 12 bases agree with TRBD2. The germline gives CDR1 DFQATT, CDR2 SNEGSKA (reference sequence). Trimming cost V 3 bases and J 7 bases; bases outside gene matches: 7. CDR3 length: 15 amino acids. The CDR3 DNA sequence: TGCAGTGCTAGTCTCGGACTAGCGGGGCTGAATGAGCAGTTCTTC. The encoded protein is CSASLGLAGLNEQFF.

The rearrangement joins TRBV18 to TRBJ1-2, with D unresolved. This CDR3 region has 14 residues. V was clipped by 0 bases and J by 4 bases, with 9 bases between them. The germline CDR1 and CDR2 sequences are KGHSH and LQKENI. For the CDR3, the DNA is TGTGCCAGCTCACCACCCGACGCCGTCTATGGCTACACCTTC. It encodes CASSPPDAVYGYTF.

This chain joins TRBV4-2 and TRBJ2-1; D is unclear. The CDR3 has 16 amino acids. Germline values: CDR1 LGHNA, CDR2 YNFKEQ. The germline V and J ends were trimmed by 0 bases and 4 bases, with 13 bases remaining between them. CDR3 coding DNA: TGTGCCAGCAGCCAAGATGGGAATGTGCTGTACAATGAGCAGTTCTTC. Protein: CASSQDGNVLYNEQFF.

This rearrangement joins TRBV7-2 to TRBJ1-5; TRBD1 is a possible D gene (6 bases). CDR3 length: 15 residues. The V gene's germline CDR1 is SGHTA and CDR2 FQGNSA. Trimming left V 6 bases short and J 1 base short, with 13 bases between. The CDR3 sequence: CASSSGRGSNQPQHF. The CDR3 DNA follows: TGTGCCAGCAGTTCAGGCAGGGGCAGCAATCAGCCCCAGCATTTT.

The J gene is TRBJ1-1, the V gene TRBV5-1; no firm D call. The length of the CDR3 is 15 residues. V lost 3 bases to trimming and J lost 0 bases, with 12 bases between them. From germline, CDR1 is SGHRS and CDR2 YFSETQ. The CDR3 sequence: CASSSLGGVNTEAFF. The CDR3 DNA reads as TGCGCCAGCAGCTCCCTGGGTGGGGTGAACACTGAAGCTTTCTTT.

The V and J genes are TRBV27 and TRBJ2-1; TRBD2 might be the D (6 bases). This CDR3 is built from 13 residues. V was shortened by 6 bases and J by 4 bases, with 10 bases between the two germline ends. Germline CDR1 reads MNHEY; CDR2 reads SMNVEV (reference sequence). The CDR3 reads CASRKLAYNEQFF. CDR3 DNA: TGTGCCAGCAGGAAACTAGCTTACAATGAGCAGTTCTTC.

The chain recombines TRBV5-8 with TRBJ1-2; D is uncertain. Germline CDR1 and CDR2: SGHTS and YDEGEE. Deletions cut 0 bases from V and 8 bases from J, with 11 bases between. The CDR3 has 13 amino acids. CDR3 DNA: TGTGCCAGCAGCTTGGGACTCCGACGGGGCTACACCTTC. Its protein product is CASSLGLRRGYTF.

The chain couples TRBV11-2 to TRBJ2-1; 7 bases map to TRBD2. The germline CDR1 and CDR2 sequences are SGHAT and FQNNGV. With 2 bases clipped from V and 9 bases from J, the junction kept 4 bases outside the gene matches. The CDR3 covers 13 residues. CDR3 coding DNA: TGTGCCAGCAGCTTATTCAGGGAGGGTGAGCAGTTCTTC. Amino acids: CASSLFREGEQFF.

The chain is built from TRBV7-9 and TRBJ2-3; the D gene could be TRBD1 or TRBD2 (5 bases each). CDR1 and CDR2 from the germline V gene are SEHNR and FQNEAQ (reference sequence). Trimming removed 0 bases at V and 1 base at J, with 8 bases between. The CDR3 is 15 residues long. In DNA, the CDR3 is TGTGCCAGCAGCTTAGCCGGGGCCCGCACAGATACGCAGTATTTT. Protein: CASSLAGARTDTQYF.

The chain joins TRBV3-1 (or the pseudogene TRBV3-2) to TRBJ2-7; D gene ambiguous. The germline V gene has CDR1 LGHDT and CDR2 YNNKEL (reference sequence). The CDR3 consists of 14 residues. Trimming removed 3 bases from V and 1 base from J, with 10 bases in between. The CDR3 is CASSHWTGSYEQYF. The CDR3 DNA sequence: TGTGCCAGCAGCCATTGGACCGGTTCCTACGAGCAGTACTTC.

The chain couples TRBV5-1 to TRBJ1-1; a weak D match, TRBD1 (5 bases). Germline V gene data show CDR1 as SGHRS and CDR2 as YFSETQ. The ends were cut back, 4 bases at V and 5 bases at J, with 18 bases in the middle. The CDR3 contains 15 residues. CDR3 sequence reads: CASSTGRGMGTEAFF. The CDR3 bases are TGCGCCAGCAGCACGGGACGAGGAATGGGAACTGAAGCTTTCTTT.

The rearrangement joins TRBV11-2 to TRBJ2-5; TRBD1 might be the D (7 bases). CDR3 length equals 15 residues. V shed 1 base and J shed 2 bases, with 11 bases lying between them. Germline V CDR1 and CDR2: SGHAT, FQNNGV. The CDR3 DNA reads as TGTGCCAGCAGCTTAGTGGGGGGACAGCAAGAGACCCAGTACTTC. This translates into CASSLVGGQQETQYF.